This TCR beta chain was retrieved from a study of cytomegalovirus exposure and HLA in healthy donors. Turning to the study itself: The same platform was used for the 110 or so validation repertoires as for the roughly 700 first-cohort repertoires, as reported in a later analysis.

Only in-frame clones appear in the TCRdb table, and some are missing; sequencing was by immunoSEQ multiplex PCR. The top ten hold roughly 7.5% of the sample, which has 150,000 to 200,000 clones, 75% to 90% seen once. General study findings and limits: A classifier reportedly called cytomegalovirus status with high sensitivity and specificity.

The CDR3 extends over 16 amino acids. Germline loops: CDR1 SGHDT, CDR2 YYEEEE. The V gene end was trimmed by 0 bases and the J gene end by 2 bases; junction bases not matched to a gene: 2. A note on this clone: Its antigen is as yet unknown.

Sequenced input: PBMCs. The receptor's source is a man aged 18 to 29 in good health and CMV-seropositive. J is TRBJ2-6 and V is TRBV5-6, with 7 bases matching TRBD1. The CDR3 loop reads CASSLGTGAGANVLTF. The CDR3 DNA is TGTGCCAGCAGCTTGGGTACAGGGGCTGGGGCCAACGTCCTGACTTTC.